One and the same sample provided the 15 T cell receptor beta chains below, sequenced in a study of vaccination effects on CD4 cells after COVID-19. Following a roughly 9-day culture, CD4+ T cells were purified. Their antigens are not known. Using immunoSEQ multiplex PCR, the repertoire was profiled, and TCRdb retains in-frame clones only, with some absent. The repertoire holds about 28,000 clones, 65% seen once, with approximately 9.9% in the top ten. Here the sequenced sample was CD4+ T cells from PBMCs cultured without peptide, taken before COVID-19 vaccination. Receptors originate from a human donor who received a COVID-19 vaccine.

This clone was observed a handful of times. The chain links TRBV19 to TRBJ1-6, with D maybe TRBD1 (5 bases). Trimming removed 6 bases from V and 9 bases from J, with 21 bases in between. CDR1 and CDR2 (germline): LNHDA, SQIVND (reference sequence). The CDR3 runs 16 residues. CDR3 coding DNA: TGTGCCAGTAGCCTCCGAACGGCAGGGTCCGGTTCACCCCTCCACTTT. Translation gives CASSLRTAGSGSPLHF.

V and J are TRBV12-5 and TRBJ2-7, with TRBD2 matching over 7 bases. CDR3 length: 16 residues. The germline V gene encodes CDR1 LGHNT and CDR2 FRNRAP. Trimming took 0 bases from V and 4 from J; bases not matched to a gene: 9. CDR3 residues: CASGLVVLAERYEQYF. The CDR3 nucleotides read TGTGCTAGTGGTTTGGTCGTCCTAGCGGAGCGATACGAGCAGTACTTC.

The chain has TRBV10-3 and TRBJ2-5; 13 bases align to TRBD2. CDR1 is ENHRY, CDR2 SYGVKD, per germline. The V gene end was trimmed by 9 bases and the J gene end by 5 bases; junction bases not matched to a gene: 9. The CDR3 is 15 residues long. Written as DNA, the CDR3 is TGTGCCATTTCCCGGACTAGCGGGGGAAGGGAGACCCAGTACTTC. This codes for CAISRTSGGRETQYF.

J is TRBJ1-3 and V is TRBV10-3; D is ambiguous. The CDR3 totals 14 residues. V was shortened by 7 bases and J by 3 bases, with 13 bases between the two germline ends. Germline V lookup: CDR1 ENHRY, CDR2 SYGVKD. The CDR3 spells CAINEGGFGNTIYF. The CDR3 DNA follows: TGTGCCATCAATGAAGGAGGGTTTGGAAACACCATATATTTT.

This chain connects TRBV13 to TRBJ2-7; 8 bases align to TRBD1. The CDR3 covers 16 residues. The germline CDR1 and CDR2 sequences are PRHDT and FYEKMQ (reference sequence). Trimming at V came to 5 bases and at J to 2 bases, leaving 11 bases not matched to a gene. Written as DNA, the CDR3 is TGTGCCAGCAGCCGTACAGGGGGGATAATAGCCTACGAGCAGTACTTC. It specifies CASSRTGGIIAYEQYF.

The chain carries TRBV10-1 and TRBJ2-2, with D possibly being TRBD1 (5 bases). The V end was cut by 8 bases, the J end by 2 bases, with 12 bases between. The CDR3 contains 14 residues. The germline V gene encodes CDR1 WNHNN and CDR2 SYGVQD (reference sequence). The CDR3 sequence: CASQDRHNTGELFF. CDR3 DNA: TGCGCCAGCCAAGACAGACACAACACCGGGGAGCTGTTTTTT.

Only a few counts were recorded for this clone. CDR3 region: CSVDDSLNTEAFF. The DNA of the CDR3 is TGCAGCGTTGATGACAGCCTGAACACTGAAGCTTTCTTT. The V and J genes are TRBV29-1 and TRBJ1-1; TRBD1 is a possible D gene (5 bases). The ends were cut back, 3 bases at V and 0 bases at J, with 8 bases in the middle. In germline, CDR1 is SQVTM, CDR2 ANQGSEA. This CDR3 comprises 13 residues.

The gene calls are TRBV11-2 and TRBJ2-5, with D perhaps assigned TRBD1 or TRBD2 (6 bases each). V was shortened by 5 bases and J by 5 bases, with 15 bases between the two germline ends. CDR3 length: 14 amino acids. CDR1 is SGHAT and CDR2 is FQNNGV in the germline V gene. The CDR3 DNA is TGTGCCAGCAGCCCCTCCGGGGGCGGGGAGACCCAGTACTTC. Amino acids: CASSPSGGGETQYF. The full variable domain, with the rest looked up from reference TRBV11-2 and TRBJ2-5, is EAGVAQSPRYKIIEKRQSVAFWCNPISGHATLYWYQQILGQGPKLLIQFQNNGVVDDSQLPKDRFSAERLKGVDSTLKIQPAKLEDSAVYLCASSPSGGGETQYFGPGTRLLVL.

V usage is TRBV9 and J usage is TRBJ1-2; TRBD1 is a possible D gene (6 bases). The CDR3 spans 15 residues. Trimming stripped 0 bases from V and 8 bases from J, with 17 bases between. Germline values: CDR1 SGDLS, CDR2 YYNGEE. The DNA of the CDR3 is TGTGCCAGCAGCGTAGGACCCAGGGCCCAGGGGGGCTACACCTTC. It is translated as CASSVGPRAQGGYTF.

The chain joins TRBV2 to TRBJ1-5; D might be TRBD1 (6 bases). The CDR3 sequence is 14 residues long. Trimming took off 6 bases at V and 5 bases at J, with 14 bases between the two ends. Germline V gene data show CDR1 as SNHLY and CDR2 as FYNNEI. This chain's CDR3 is CASRSDSQYQPQHF. The CDR3 DNA sequence: TGTGCCAGCAGGTCGGACAGCCAGTATCAGCCCCAGCATTTT.

In this sample, this clone turned up a few times. The rearrangement links TRBV2 to TRBJ1-5; 9 positions agree with TRBD1. Germline V gene lookup returns CDR1 SNHLY and CDR2 FYNNEI. With V trimmed by 4 bases and J by 11 bases, 12 bases remained unmatched. This CDR3 has 15 amino acids. This CDR3 is CASSGLGQGTVAQHF. CDR3 nucleotide sequence: TGTGCCAGCAGTGGACTGGGACAGGGAACCGTGGCCCAGCATTTT.

The chain has TRBV9 and TRBJ2-5; D not certain. The CDR3 totals 14 residues. Germline V gene sequence: CDR1 SGDLS, CDR2 YYNGEE. V was trimmed by 0 bases and J by 2 bases, leaving 8 bases between them. CDR3 sequence (DNA): TGTGCCAGCAGCGTAGGACCTGCGCAAGAGACCCAGTACTTC. It is translated as CASSVGPAQETQYF. Using reference TRBV9 and TRBJ2-5 for the parts outside the CDR3, the full variable domain is DSGVTQTPKHLITATGQRVTLRCSPRSGDLSVYWYQQSLDQGLQFLIQYYNGEERAKGNILERFSAQQFPDLHSELNLSSLELGDSALYFCASSVGPAQETQYFGPGTRLLVL.

The chain has TRBV7-9 and TRBJ1-2; 7 positions agree with TRBD1. CDR1 and CDR2 (germline): SEHNR, FQNEAQ (reference sequence). Trimming at V came to 5 bases and at J to 4 bases, leaving 7 bases not matched to a gene. The CDR3 sequence is 14 residues long. This chain's CDR3 is CASSPPGTVYGYTF. In nucleotides, the CDR3 is TGTGCCAGCAGCCCGCCGGGGACAGTCTATGGCTACACCTTC.

This clone was counted a few times. V and J are TRBV6-1 and TRBJ2-1; D might be TRBD2 (6 bases). This CDR3 region has 14 residues. The V gene's germline CDR1 is MNHNS and CDR2 SASEGT. V was shortened by 3 bases and J by 2 bases, with 8 bases between the two germline ends. As DNA, the CDR3 is TGTGCCAGCAGTGAGGCGGGACCCTACAATGAGCAGTTCTTC. It specifies CASSEAGPYNEQFF.

The V and J genes are TRBV7-2 and TRBJ2-1; 8 bases align to TRBD2. Germline CDR1 SGHTA, CDR2 FQGNSA. CDR3 length: 16 residues. Trimming took 1 base from V and 2 from J; bases not matched to a gene: 4. The CDR3 bases are TGTGCCAGCAGCTTAGTCGGGGGGGGCACCTACAATGAGCAGTTCTTC. Translation: CASSLVGGGTYNEQFF.